This record looks at one T cell receptor beta chain sequence and its context. Its target is unknown. This CDR3 has 15 residues. CDR1 and CDR2 (germline): MNHEY, SVGAGI. TCRdb reanalyzed the 5' RACE reads, giving one entry per CDR3 protein sequence and no DNA. Its listing shows approximately 330,000 distinct CDR3 sequences. The sample belongs to a study of monozygotic twins with inflammatory bowel disease. Findings and caveats of the study: Researchers report that IBD patients shared fewer clonotypes with others than healthy twins, especially amid disease activity. Limited statistical power may explain no repertoire similarity difference between concordant and discordant twins.

The TCR was taken from a human donor with ulcerative colitis or Crohn's disease, or a healthy co-twin of an affected twin (not recorded which). This rearrangement joins TRBV6-5 to TRBJ2-1; TCRdb lists TRBD2, though no DNA is available to test this call. The sample consisted of blood. The CDR3 is CASSYDGTSGRPQFF.